The rows below give T cell receptor beta chains drawn from one sample of a study of T cells after posttransplantation cyclophosphamide. Here immunoSEQ multiplex PCR was the method, and the copy in TCRdb shows in-frame clones only, minus some. The table has roughly 13,000 clones, 76% seen once; the top ten hold around 1.2%. Source material: memory CD4+ T cells sorted from PBMCs. The source of these receptors is a man aged 50-59 years. Both conserved end residues are part of each CDR3. The D gene is left open where the match is weak. The size entry is marked missing in some rows and otherwise reads once, few, many or a size class.

V gene: TRBV6-1
clone size: few
J gene: TRBJ1-2
D gene: -
CDR3 protein: CASSDLGESYGYTF
CDR3 DNA: TGTGCCAGCAGTGATCTCGGGGAGTCCTATGGCTACACCTTC

V gene: TRBV5-1
clone size: -
J gene: TRBJ1-2
D gene: -
CDR3 protein: CASSLSPGVDYGYTF
CDR3 DNA: TGCGCCAGCAGCTTGTCTCCAGGGGTGGACTATGGCTACACCTTC

V gene: TRBV5-6
clone size: -
J gene: TRBJ2-3
D gene: TRBD1
CDR3 protein: CASSLYRGPPGTDTQYF
CDR3 DNA: TGTGCCAGCAGCTTGTACAGGGGACCACCGGGGACAGATACGCAGTATTTT

V gene: TRBV30
clone size: -
J gene: TRBJ2-7
D gene: TRBD1
CDR3 protein: CAWTRPRTGSYEQYF
CDR3 DNA: TGTGCCTGGACCCGCCCTAGGACAGGGTCCTACGAGCAGTACTTC

V gene: TRBV4-1
clone size: -
J gene: TRBJ1-5
D gene: -
CDR3 protein: CASSQDPGSYQPQHF
CDR3 DNA: TGCGCCAGCAGCCAAGATCCCGGGTCCTATCAGCCCCAGCATTTT

V gene: TRBV6-5
clone size: -
J gene: TRBJ2-7
D gene: -
CDR3 protein: CASSLRDSLLAYEQYF
CDR3 DNA: TGTGCCAGCAGTTTACGAGACTCACTTCTTGCCTACGAGCAGTACTTC

V gene: TRBV6-4
clone size: -
J gene: TRBJ2-1
D gene: -
CDR3 protein: CASSAHYRGRDNEQFF
CDR3 DNA: TGTGCCAGCAGTGCCCACTACAGGGGGAGGGACAATGAGCAGTTCTTC

V gene: TRBV2
clone size: -
J gene: TRBJ2-1
D gene: TRBD2
CDR3 protein: CASNPGSGRVGNEQFF
CDR3 DNA: TGTGCCAGCAACCCCGGTAGCGGGAGAGTAGGCAATGAGCAGTTCTTC

V gene: TRBV6-6
clone size: few
J gene: TRBJ1-1
D gene: -
CDR3 protein: CASSEAGITEAFF
CDR3 DNA: TGTGCCAGCAGCGAGGCAGGGATCACTGAAGCTTTCTTT

V gene: TRBV9
clone size: once
J gene: TRBJ2-7
D gene: TRBD2
CDR3 protein: CASSVAGTSSVYEQYF
CDR3 DNA: TGTGCCAGCAGCGTAGCAGGGACTAGCTCCGTATACGAGCAGTACTTC

V gene: TRBV2
clone size: few
J gene: TRBJ1-3
D gene: -
CDR3 protein: CASRATVAGNTIYF
CDR3 DNA: TGTGCCAGCAGGGCCACAGTCGCCGGAAACACCATATATTTT

V gene: TRBV7-2
clone size: -
J gene: TRBJ1-3
D gene: TRBD1
CDR3 protein: CASSPGTGRNTIYF
CDR3 DNA: TGTGCCAGCAGCCCCGGGACAGGGAGAAACACCATATATTTT

V gene: TRBV28
clone size: once
J gene: TRBJ1-6
D gene: -
CDR3 protein: CASSPFTGFSYNSPLHF
CDR3 DNA: TGTGCCAGCAGTCCATTCACAGGGTTCTCCTATAATTCACCCCTCCACTTT

V gene: TRBV6-6
clone size: few
J gene: TRBJ2-5
D gene: TRBD2
CDR3 protein: CASSAWTSRETQYF
CDR3 DNA: TGTGCCAGCAGTGCCTGGACTAGTAGGGAGACCCAGTACTTC

V gene: TRBV4-2
clone size: once
J gene: TRBJ2-1
D gene: TRBD1
CDR3 protein: CASKTGGGYNEQFF
CDR3 DNA: TGTGCCAGCAAGACAGGGGGGGGATATAATGAGCAGTTCTTC

V gene: TRBV7-3
clone size: -
J gene: TRBJ2-4
D gene: -
CDR3 protein: CASSLTGDGKNIQYF
CDR3 DNA: TGTGCCAGCAGCTTAACAGGGGATGGCAAAAACATTCAGTACTTC

V gene: TRBV9
clone size: -
J gene: TRBJ2-7
D gene: TRBD2
CDR3 protein: CASSPRLAGVGYEQYF
CDR3 DNA: TGTGCCAGCAGCCCCAGATTAGCGGGAGTAGGGTACGAGCAGTACTTC

V gene: TRBV9
clone size: few
J gene: TRBJ2-1
D gene: TRBD2
CDR3 protein: CASSVASGVVNEQFF
CDR3 DNA: TGTGCCAGCAGCGTAGCTAGCGGAGTCGTTAATGAGCAGTTCTTC